Below are 30 T cell receptor beta chains sequenced from a single sample in a study of follicular helper T cells after annual influenza vaccination. The repertoire was sequenced with immunoSEQ multiplex PCR; TCRdb's copy has only in-frame clones and lacks some. This repertoire shows 28,000 or so clones, around 80% found once; its top ten account for 1% to 1.5%. Sample time point: 2014-2015 season, pre-vaccination. The sample in question was CXCR5+ CD38- circulating T follicular helper cells from blood, obtained on the day of influenza vaccination. Subset given: circulating Tfh, non-naive CD4+CXCR5+PD-1+ (ICOS+CD38+ or ICOS-CD38-). Source of these receptors: an adult who received the influenza vaccine.

The chain is built from TRBV29-1 and TRBJ2-5, with D unclear. The CDR3 runs 13 residues. Germline CDR1 and CDR2: SQVTM and ANQGSEA. The V gene lost 4 bases and the J gene lost 5 bases, with 14 bases spanning the gap. CDR3 bases: TGCAGCGTTGTGTTCGGTGGGCAGGAGACCCAGTACTTC. Its protein is CSVVFGGQETQYF.

The genes are TRBV28 and TRBJ2-2, with 11 bases that match TRBD2. J gave up 3 bases and V 6 bases, and 6 bases lay outside the gene matches. There are 16 residues in the CDR3. CDR1 is MDHEN and CDR2 is SYDVKM in the germline V gene. CDR3 nucleotide sequence: TGTGCCAGCAGACATAGCGGGAGGGGGGACACCGGGGAGCTGTTTTTT. It codes for CASRHSGRGDTGELFF.

The J gene is TRBJ1-3, the V gene TRBV7-8; a weak D match, TRBD1 (6 bases). V lost 5 bases and J lost 4, with 12 bases in between. Germline assignment: CDR1 SGHVS and CDR2 FQNEAQ. This CDR3 region has 14 residues. The CDR3 DNA is TGTGCCAGCAGCCTACAGGGCGCAGGAAACACCATATATTTT. Translating gives CASSLQGAGNTIYF.

The gene calls are TRBV27 and TRBJ2-3, with 9 bases aligning to TRBD2. The CDR3 has 16 amino acids. The ends lost 5 bases at V and 7 bases at J; junction bases unmatched: 13. CDR1 MNHEY and CDR2 SMNVEV come from the germline V gene (reference sequence). This CDR3 is CASSSLAGGPRYTQYF. CDR3 nucleotides: TGTGCCAGCAGTAGCCTGGCGGGAGGGCCAAGGTATACGCAGTATTTT.

This chain links TRBV6-5 with TRBJ2-7, with D perhaps matching TRBD2 (7 bases). The germline V gene has CDR1 MNHEY and CDR2 SVGAGI. V lost 5 bases and J lost 1, with 12 bases in between. The CDR3 length is 14 residues. The CDR3 is CASSGKGGSYEQYF. The DNA for the CDR3 is TGTGCCAGCAGTGGGAAGGGGGGGTCCTACGAGCAGTACTTC.

With regard to this clone: Sequence at one end of the junction differs from germline and may be a read error. The chain carries TRBV4-2 and TRBJ2-1, with D possibly being TRBD2 (6 bases). The V gene's germline CDR1 is LGHNA and CDR2 YNFKEQ. This CDR3 comprises 17 residues. The CDR3 bases are TGTGCCAGCAGCCAAGATCATCCTAGCGCTTCCTACGATGAGCAGTTCTTC. It specifies CASSQDHPSASYDEQFF.

The chain joins TRBV2 to TRBJ2-7; a possible D gene is TRBD2 (6 bases). CDR1 is SNHLY and CDR2 is FYNNEI in the germline V gene. This CDR3 comprises 11 residues. V lost 4 bases and J 7 bases, leaving 8 bases between the germline ends. The CDR3, as DNA: TGTGCCAGCAGTGGAGGAGGGGAGCAGTACTTC. It yields the protein CASSGGGEQYF.

This rearrangement joins TRBV7-9 to TRBJ1-6, with a possible D match to TRBD1 (5 bases). Germline values: CDR1 SEHNR, CDR2 FQNEAQ (reference sequence). The CDR3 totals 12 residues. Trimming removed 0 bases at V and 15 bases at J, with 9 bases between. CDR3 DNA sequence: TGTGCCAGCAGCTTAGCAGGGGTAGACCTCCACTTT. Translated: CASSLAGVDLHF.

The chain carries TRBV6-1 and TRBJ2-2, with 7 bases aligning to TRBD1. CDR1 and CDR2 (germline): MNHNS, SASEGT. With 4 bases clipped from V and 0 bases from J, the junction kept 2 bases outside the gene matches. This CDR3 region has 15 residues. CDR3 nucleotide sequence: TGTGCCAGCAGTGCGGGGACAGCGAACACCGGGGAGCTGTTTTTT. It specifies CASSAGTANTGELFF.

The rearrangement links TRBV7-9 to TRBJ2-7, with 8 nucleotides matching TRBD2. The CDR3 has 16 residues. Per the germline V gene, CDR1 is SEHNR and CDR2 is FQNEAQ (reference sequence). The V segment lost 6 bases and the J segment 2 bases; nucleotides outside the gene matches: 12. The CDR3 DNA follows: TGTGCCAGCAGTTATACTATTAGCGGGACCGCCTACGAGCAGTACTTC. As protein: CASSYTISGTAYEQYF.

The chain recombines TRBV15 with TRBJ1-5; D ambiguous. V was clipped by 0 bases and J by 9 bases, with 6 bases between them. The CDR3 length is 12 residues. From germline, CDR1 is LNHNV and CDR2 YYDKDF (reference sequence). The CDR3 DNA reads as TGTGCCACCAGCAGAGATTTCGGGCCCCAGCATTTT. This encodes CATSRDFGPQHF.

This clone came up a few times. The chain combines TRBV6-1 with TRBJ2-2, with 8 bases that match TRBD2. This CDR3 is 13 amino acids long. V was clipped by 7 bases and J by 9 bases; unmatched bases: 7. Germline V lookup: CDR1 MNHNS, CDR2 SASEGT. The CDR3 loop is CASNGGDHRELFF. The CDR3 DNA is TGTGCCAGCAACGGGGGGGACCACCGGGAGCTGTTTTTT.

This clone was recorded a few times. The CDR3 DNA reads as TGTGCCACCAGCAGAGATGGGGGGGGGCGGAATGAGCAGTTCTTC. Its protein product is CATSRDGGGRNEQFF. The rearrangement joins TRBV15 to TRBJ2-1; possibly TRBD2 for D (7 bases). CDR3 length: 15 amino acids. Germline-derived CDR1 and CDR2 are LNHNV and YYDKDF (reference sequence). Trimming stripped 0 bases from V and 7 bases from J, with 13 bases between.

The J gene is TRBJ1-5, the V gene TRBV19, with D maybe TRBD1 (5 bases). The CDR3 is 16 residues long. Trimming stripped 0 bases from V and 1 base from J, with 10 bases between. Germline CDR1 LNHDA, CDR2 SQIVND (reference sequence). The CDR3, as DNA: TGTGCCAGTAGTATAGAGGGCAGGGCGAGCAATCAGCCCCAGCATTTT. Its translation is CASSIEGRASNQPQHF.

The V and J genes are TRBV28 and TRBJ2-5; a weak D match, TRBD1 (6 bases). Germline lookup yields CDR1 MDHEN and CDR2 SYDVKM. CDR3 size: 13 residues. Trimming stripped 4 bases from V and 0 bases from J, with 6 bases between. The CDR3 reads CASSYRDQETQYF. CDR3 DNA: TGTGCCAGCAGTTACAGGGACCAAGAGACCCAGTACTTC.

The chain employs TRBV6-5 and TRBJ1-1, with TRBD1 matching over 8 bases. Germline V gene lookup returns CDR1 MNHEY and CDR2 SVGAGI. The length of the CDR3 is 16 residues. After removal of 6 bases from V and 2 bases from J, the junction contained 11 bases not matched to a gene. The CDR3 region has the DNA TGTGCCAGCAGCTACGGTACGCAGGGGGCTAACACTGAAGCTTTCTTT. Protein product: CASSYGTQGANTEAFF.

The chain carries TRBV5-1 and TRBJ2-3; tentatively, D is TRBD2 (7 bases). The CDR3 is made up of 15 amino acids. Germline V gives CDR1 SGHRS, CDR2 YFSETQ. V shed 7 bases and J shed 1 base, with 16 bases lying between them. The CDR3 here is CASCSGGPRTDTQYF. The CDR3, as DNA: TGCGCCAGCTGTTCGGGGGGCCCCCGCACAGATACGCAGTATTTT.

The V call is TRBV29-1, the J call TRBJ2-5, with a weak D call TRBD1 (6 bases). V was pared by 5 bases and J by 5 bases, with 12 bases between. Looked up from germline, CDR1 is SQVTM and CDR2 is ANQGSEA. CDR3 length equals 12 residues. In nucleotides, the CDR3 is TGCAGCGTTAGCAGGGGAAGGGAGACCCAGTACTTC. The encoded protein is CSVSRGRETQYF.

The J gene is TRBJ1-2, the V gene TRBV7-2; D is uncertain. V lost 1 base and J 5 bases, leaving 5 bases between the germline ends. Per the germline V gene, CDR1 is SGHTA and CDR2 is FQGNSA. This CDR3 comprises 12 residues. The chain's CDR3 is CASSLDRYGYTF. CDR3 in DNA: TGTGCCAGCAGCTTAGACAGATATGGCTACACCTTC. Using reference TRBV7-2 and TRBJ1-2 for the parts outside the CDR3, the full variable domain is GAGVSQSPSNKVTEKGKDVELRCDPISGHTALYWYRQSLGQGLEFLIYFQGNSAPDKSGLPSDRFSAERTGGSVSTLTIQRTQQEDSAVYLCASSLDRYGYTFGSGTRLTVV.

The chain links TRBV15 to TRBJ2-3; the D gene is possibly TRBD2 (5 bases). There are 14 residues in the CDR3. CDR1 and CDR2 from the germline V gene are LNHNV and YYDKDF (reference sequence). V shed 2 bases and J shed 4 bases, with 10 bases lying between them. The CDR3 spells CATSRTRVADTQYF. CDR3 in DNA: TGTGCCACCAGCAGAACGAGGGTCGCAGATACGCAGTATTTT.

The genes are TRBV2 and TRBJ2-1, with D uncertain. The CDR3 has 11 residues. CDR1 SNHLY and CDR2 FYNNEI come from the germline V gene. The V and J ends lost 4 bases and 10 bases respectively, with 8 bases between them. The CDR3 DNA reads as TGTGCCAGCAGTGTGGCCAGGGAGCAGTTCTTC. Protein product: CASSVAREQFF. Supplemented by reference TRBV2 and TRBJ2-1, the full variable domain reads EPEVTQTPSHQVTQMGQEVILRCVPISNHLYFYWYRQILGQKVEFLVSFYNNEISEKSEIFDDQFSVERPDGSNFTLKIRSTKLEDSAMYFCASSVAREQFFGPGTRLTVL.

The rearrangement uses TRBV7-2 and TRBJ1-1, with D perhaps matching TRBD1 (5 bases). Germline V lookup: CDR1 SGHTA, CDR2 FQGNSA. The germline V and J ends were trimmed by 5 bases and 4 bases, with 14 bases remaining between them. The CDR3 has 14 amino acids. The CDR3 bases are TGTGCCAGCAGCCCGACACAGGTTATCACTGAAGCTTTCTTT. Translation: CASSPTQVITEAFF.

The table lists this clone with a few counts. This chain uses TRBV18 with TRBJ2-3, with 8 positions matching TRBD2. The CDR3 runs 15 residues. Germline assignment: CDR1 KGHSH and CDR2 LQKENI. V was pared by 6 bases and J by 3 bases, with 8 bases of the junction left unmatched. In DNA, the CDR3 is TGTGCCAGCTCCCCCTCAGCGGGAGCGACAGATACGCAGTATTTT. This sequence encodes CASSPSAGATDTQYF.

The J gene is TRBJ2-6, the V gene TRBV19; D may be TRBD1 (5 bases). V lost 1 base, J lost 0 bases, and 7 bases lay in between. This CDR3 has 16 amino acids. Germline V gene data show CDR1 as LNHDA and CDR2 as SQIVND (reference sequence). The CDR3 sequence: CASSIGQTSGANVLTF. CDR3 nucleotides: TGTGCCAGTAGTATAGGACAGACCTCTGGGGCCAACGTCCTGACTTTC.

The chain links TRBV28 to TRBJ1-5; D not resolved. Germline V CDR1 and CDR2: MDHEN, SYDVKM. Trimming stripped 3 bases from V and 5 bases from J, with 14 bases between. The CDR3 totals 15 residues. Here the CDR3 DNA reads TGTGCCAGCAGTTTCTTGGCGTCCCAGGATCAGCCCCAGCATTTT. Translation: CASSFLASQDQPQHF.

Here the CDR3 DNA reads TGTGCCAGCAGCCAGGGGCTGGGGTGGGCAGATACGCAGTATTTT. Protein: CASSQGLGWADTQYF. V gene TRBV11-3 combines with J gene TRBJ2-3; the D gene is possibly TRBD1 (6 bases). V lost 5 bases, J lost 4 bases, and 16 bases lay in between. This CDR3 contains 15 residues. The V gene's germline CDR1 is SGHNT and CDR2 YENEEA.

The chain joins TRBV27 to TRBJ2-7; tentative D call: TRBD1 (6 bases). Germline CDR1 reads MNHEY; CDR2 reads SMNVEV (reference sequence). Trimming pared 0 bases from V and 5 bases from J, leaving 17 bases between. This CDR3 has 16 residues. The CDR3 DNA reads TGTGCCAGCAGTTTATCCCTTGGGACATTTATTCACGAGCAGTACTTC. It is translated as CASSLSLGTFIHEQYF.

The V and J genes are TRBV7-2 and TRBJ1-1; D is perhaps TRBD1 (6 bases). CDR3 size: 14 residues. V dropped 5 bases and J dropped 4 bases, with 14 bases sitting between them. Germline CDR1 and CDR2: SGHTA and FQGNSA. CDR3 residues: CASSAGRGGTEAFF. The CDR3 DNA reads as TGTGCCAGCAGCGCTGGTCGAGGGGGCACTGAAGCTTTCTTT.

This rearrangement joins TRBV30 to TRBJ2-7; TRBD1 agrees at 8 bases. The length of the CDR3 is 14 residues. Germline V lookup: CDR1 GTSNPN, CDR2 SVGIG (reference sequence). J was trimmed by 5 bases and V by 2 bases; bases with no gene match: 8. The CDR3 sequence is CAWSSGQGPNEQYF. As DNA, the CDR3 is TGTGCCTGGAGTAGTGGACAGGGCCCAAACGAGCAGTACTTC. The full variable domain, with the rest looked up from reference TRBV30 and TRBJ2-7, is SQTIHQWPATLVQPVGSPLSLECTVEGTSNPNLYWYRQAAGRGLQLLFYSVGIGQISSEVPQNLSASRPQDRQFILSSKKLLLSDSGFYLCAWSSGQGPNEQYFGPGTRLTVT.

The table lists this clone with a few counts. This chain links TRBV5-1 with TRBJ2-7; 7 bases map to TRBD1. Germline V gene sequence: CDR1 SGHRS, CDR2 YFSETQ. Unmatched junction bases numbered 9, after V lost 0 bases and J lost 3 bases. CDR3 length: 16 residues. The CDR3 loop is CASSLVMGTAIYEQYF. CDR3 DNA: TGCGCCAGCAGCTTGGTAATGGGGACAGCAATCTACGAGCAGTACTTC.